These 7 T cell receptor beta chains share one sample of origin, sequenced in a study of cytomegalovirus exposure and HLA in healthy donors. PCR employed 60 Vbeta and 13 Jbeta primers. Libraries were prepared by immunoSEQ multiplex PCR; TCRdb keeps only in-frame clonotypes and omits some of them. The table lists approximately 150,000 clones, around four fifths of them singletons. Sequences were obtained from PBMCs. The origin of the receptors is a man aged 45-65 years in good health and CMV-seropositive.

The chain carries TRBV28 and TRBJ1-2; D is ambiguous. The CDR3 runs 11 residues. V was trimmed by 3 bases and J by 8 bases, leaving 7 bases between them. The germline V gene has CDR1 MDHEN and CDR2 SYDVKM. CDR3 sequence reads: CASSLSLGYTF. CDR3 DNA sequence: TGTGCCAGCAGTTTGTCACTAGGCTACACCTTC.

This sequence joins TRBV5-1 and TRBJ2-3; 7 nucleotides match TRBD1. The CDR3 is 13 amino acids. With V trimmed by 3 bases and J by 4 bases, 2 bases remained unmatched. Germline V CDR1 and CDR2: SGHRS, YFSETQ. DNA for the CDR3: TGCGCCAGCAGCTCACAGGGGCCAGATACGCAGTATTTT. Translation: CASSSQGPDTQYF.

J is TRBJ2-2 and V is TRBV7-2; tentatively, D is TRBD1 (5 bases). V lost 5 bases and J lost 4, with 14 bases in between. The germline V gene encodes CDR1 SGHTA and CDR2 FQGNSA. The length of the CDR3 is 15 residues. CDR3 coding DNA: TGTGCCAGCAGCGCCATCAGGGTGGGCACCGGGGAGCTGTTTTTT. Residues: CASSAIRVGTGELFF.

The chain couples TRBV29-1 to TRBJ1-1; the D gene is possibly TRBD1 (6 bases). Trimming took 2 bases from V and 0 from J, leaving 7 bases between them. This CDR3 contains 13 residues. Germline loops: CDR1 SQVTM, CDR2 ANQGSEA. CDR3 sequence reads: CSVERGMNTEAFF. CDR3 nucleotide sequence: TGCAGCGTTGAAAGGGGGATGAACACTGAAGCTTTCTTT. Looking up the rest from reference TRBV29-1 and TRBJ1-1 gives the full variable domain: SAVISQKPSRDICQRGTSLTIQCQVDSQVTMMFWYRQQPGQSLTLIATANQGSEATYESGFVIDKFPISRPNLTFSTLTVSNMSPEDSSIYLCSVERGMNTEAFFGQGTRLTVV.

This chain joins TRBV6-1 and TRBJ2-7; TRBD2 matches at 7 bases. There are 16 residues in the CDR3. Unmatched junction bases numbered 7, after V lost 2 bases and J lost 0 bases. CDR1 MNHNS and CDR2 SASEGT come from the germline V gene. CDR3 region: CASSEYMRDYSYEQYF. CDR3 bases: TGTGCCAGCAGTGAATACATGCGGGACTACTCCTACGAGCAGTACTTC.

This chain joins TRBV4-1 and TRBJ2-5, with unresolved D. The germline V gene encodes CDR1 MGHRA and CDR2 YSYEKL. V gave up 4 bases and J gave up 5 bases, with 11 bases separating them. The CDR3 is made up of 13 amino acids. Here the CDR3 reads CASSLGPMETQYF. CDR3 bases: TGCGCCAGCAGCCTGGGCCCAATGGAGACCCAGTACTTC.

In this sample, this clone turned up once. This rearrangement joins TRBV2 to TRBJ1-4; no clear D. The CDR3 contains 14 residues. Trimming took off 8 bases at V and 8 bases at J, with 18 bases between the two ends. Per germline, CDR1 SNHLY and CDR2 FYNNEI. The CDR3 DNA is TGTGCCAGCTACCGAGGAATGCGGGAGGAAAAACTGTTTTTT. Encoded protein: CASYRGMREEKLFF. Drawing the rest from reference TRBV2 and TRBJ1-4, the complete variable domain is EPEVTQTPSHQVTQMGQEVILRCVPISNHLYFYWYRQILGQKVEFLVSFYNNEISEKSEIFDDQFSVERPDGSNFTLKIRSTKLEDSAMYFCASYRGMREEKLFFGSGTQLSVL.